This TCR beta chain was captured in a study of T cell responses to AZD1222 COVID-19 vaccine. Overall study results and limits: Repertoire collection took place solely once the T cell response had peaked. Across the whole spike, CD4 TCRs peaked at regions 160-218 and 743-854.

A note on this clone: What it binds is not known.

Profiled with immunoSEQ multiplex PCR; TCRdb holds only in-frame clones, not every one. The sample lists 100,000 to 150,000 clones; approximately 85% were seen once. This clonotype was obtained from an adult in good health. The sample consisted of peripheral blood, taken on day 0 of AZD1222 vaccination.

The CDR3 DNA is TGTGCCAGCAGCTTGTGGGGTGACTATGGCTACACCTTC. This encodes CASSLWGDYGYTF. The chain is built from TRBV11-2 and TRBJ1-2; D gene unclear. Trimming cost V 3 bases and J 3 bases, with 8 bases left between them. The CDR3 extends over 13 amino acids. CDR1 and CDR2 from the germline V gene are SGHAT and FQNNGV.